These T cell receptor beta chains were read from a single sample in a study of blood T cell repertoires in COVID-19. Assay used: immunoSEQ multiplex PCR; TCRdb lists only in-frame clones, some missing. The top ten hold 25% of the sample, which has under 150,000 clones, roughly 79% seen once. Sequences were obtained from peripheral blood. The receptors derive from a human donor in a cohort sampled during active COVID-19. The CDR3 runs from the conserved cysteine through the conserved F or W. A D gene is named only where the DNA matches it firmly. Clone size is not always given. Where it is, it says once, few, many or a class for expanded clones.

D	size	J	V	DNA	CDR3
TRBD1	NA	TRBJ2-2	TRBV18	TGTGCCAGCTCATCCGGGACAGGGAGGACCGGGGAGCTGTTTTTT	CASSSGTGRTGELFF
NA	NA	TRBJ2-5	TRBV24-1	TGTGCCACCAGTGACCCTATGGACTCCCGGAGGAGAGAGACCCAGTACTTC	CATSDPMDSRRRETQYF
NA	NA	TRBJ2-3	TRBV6-2/TRBV6-3	TGTGCCAGCAGCTTACAGGGAACAGATACGCAGTATTTT	CASSLQGTDTQYF
NA	few	TRBJ1-6	TRBV28	TGTGCCAGCAGTTTCGGTAGTGCACCTAATAATTCACCCCTCCACTTT	CASSFGSAPNNSPLHF
NA	few	TRBJ1-5	TRBV28	TGTGCCAGCAGTTCCGCTCCTTCGGGGCCCCAGCATTTT	CASSSAPSGPQHF
TRBD2	NA	TRBJ2-3	TRBV5-1	TGCGCCAGCAGCCCCTGTCGGGGGGGCACAGATACGCAGTATTTT	CASSPCRGGTDTQYF
TRBD1	few	TRBJ1-2	TRBV19	TGTGCCAGTAATTACAGACAGGGCTATGGCTACACCTTC	CASNYRQGYGYTF
TRBD2	NA	TRBJ2-1	TRBV9	TGTGCCAGCAGGCCGGGACTAGGGTCGGACAATGAGCAGTTCTTC	CASRPGLGSDNEQFF
TRBD1	few	TRBJ1-1	TRBV30	TGTGCCTGGGACGGGACAGGGAGCATGAACACTGAAGCTTTCTTT	CAWDGTGSMNTEAFF
NA	NA	TRBJ1-2	TRBV6-4	TGTGCCAGCAGTGACCCGTTCTATGGCTACACCTTC	CASSDPFYGYTF
TRBD2	NA	TRBJ2-3	TRBV6-2/TRBV6-3	TGTGCCAGCAGTTACCCGACTAGCGGGAGGTTCACAGATACGCAGTATTTT	CASSYPTSGRFTDTQYF
NA	NA	TRBJ2-7	TRBV2	TGTGCCAGCGGCCGAACCCTCTCCTACGAGCAGTACTTC	CASGRTLSYEQYF
NA	few	TRBJ1-1	TRBV11-2	TGTGCCAGCAGCTTACGAACTAACACTGAAGCTTTCTTT	CASSLRTNTEAFF
NA	NA	TRBJ1-3	TRBV25-1	TGTGCCAGGCGAAACGACAGTTTCTCTGGAAACACCATATATTTT	CARRNDSFSGNTIYF
TRBD2	NA	TRBJ2-1	TRBV24-1	TGTGCCACCAGTGATTTCCCGGGAGCGGGAGGGTTCAATGAGCAGTTCTTC	CATSDFPGAGGFNEQFF
NA	NA	TRBJ1-6	TRBV5-5	TGTGCCAGCAGCCCCGAAGGGAGGGTAATCAATTCACCCCTCCACTTT	CASSPEGRVINSPLHF
NA	NA	TRBJ1-2	TRBV7-2	TGTGCCAGCAGCTTATTATTACAGGGTCTCTATGGCTACACCTTC	CASSLLLQGLYGYTF
TRBD2	NA	TRBJ2-1	TRBV3-1/TRBV3-2	TGTGCCAGCAAACGTTCCGGGACTAGCGGTGGAGATGAGCAGTTCTTC	CASKRSGTSGGDEQFF
NA	few	TRBJ1-2	TRBV6-5	TGTGCCAGCATGTCAGGCCTTAACTATGGCTACACCTTC	CASMSGLNYGYTF
TRBD1	NA	TRBJ1-3	TRBV4-1	TGCGCCAGCAGCCAGGGGACAGGGGGTTCTGGAAACACCATATATTTT	CASSQGTGGSGNTIYF
TRBD1	NA	TRBJ2-1	TRBV27	TGTGCCAGCAGTAGAAGGACAGGGGTTGTCGATGAGCAGTTCTTC	CASSRRTGVVDEQFF
TRBD2	NA	TRBJ2-7	TRBV7-2	TGTGCCAGCAGCTTAGAACTAGCGGGGGGGTATTCCTACGAGCAGTACTTC	CASSLELAGGYSYEQYF
NA	few	TRBJ1-2	TRBV28	TGTGCCAGCAGTTTACGAGATGGCTACACCTTC	CASSLRDGYTF
NA	NA	TRBJ1-3	TRBV28	TGTGCCAGCAGTTTGGGGGGTTCTGCTGGAAACACCATATATTTT	CASSLGGSAGNTIYF
TRBD1	NA	TRBJ1-2	TRBV5-4	TGTGCCAGCAGCTGGGGGACAGGGGAGTATGGCTACACCTTC	CASSWGTGEYGYTF